This is a list of T cell receptor beta chains from one sample in a study of blood T cell repertoires in COVID-19. Produced via immunoSEQ multiplex PCR; TCRdb's table is partial and in-frame only. The table records about 130,000 clones, approximately 85% of them present only once. Material: peripheral blood. These TCRs come from a woman aged 80 or over with COVID-19, enrolled during active disease. CDR3s include the opening cysteine and the closing phenylalanine or tryptophan.

TRBV9	TRBJ1-1	CASSVGPNSYTEAFF
TRBV14	TRBJ1-4	CASSLARRPNEKLFF
TRBV4-1	TRBJ2-1	CASSQEVGAPYNEQFF
TRBV9	TRBJ2-5	CASSVAVGEQETQYF
TRBV7-2	TRBJ2-7	CASSSSRGPYLEQYF
TRBV6-5	TRBJ2-7	CASSHRGKSYEQYF
TRBV15	TRBJ2-1	CATSIRDYVHEQFF
TRBV28	TRBJ1-2	CATVDSLNYGYTF
TRBV6-5	TRBJ1-5	CASRQGSGGPQHF
TRBV5-1	TRBJ2-3	CASSLGSVGASDTQYF
TRBV28	TRBJ2-1	CASSQYNEQFF
TRBV7-2	TRBJ1-4	CASSLPQGNEKLFF
TRBV3-1/TRBV3-2	TRBJ2-3	CASSETGTGTDTQYF
TRBV7-8	TRBJ2-5	CASSSRQETQYF
TRBV11-3	TRBJ2-5	CASSFGGIQETQYF
TRBV4-1	TRBJ1-4	CASSLRTENEKLFF
TRBV3-1/TRBV3-2	TRBJ2-3	CASSQGTGHTDTQYF
TRBV14	TRBJ2-1	CASSQGDSGLFENEQFF
TRBV27	TRBJ1-2	CASSLMTGNGYTF
TRBV7-9	TRBJ2-7	CASSSGRYEQYF
TRBV11-2	TRBJ1-5	CASSSPHRRGAWQPQHF
TRBV11-1	TRBJ1-4	CASSLAAATNEKLFF
TRBV7-9	TRBJ2-1	CASSLGSTSGSTYNEQFF
TRBV5-6	TRBJ2-1	CASSFAGLGFINEQFF
TRBV7-3	TRBJ2-7	CASSLSGDTASYEQYF
TRBV6-6	TRBJ2-5	CASSLAVETQYF
TRBV14	TRBJ1-4	CASSYRGSNEKLFF
TRBV28	TRBJ1-1	CASSRWTDNTEAFF
TRBV18	TRBJ1-5	CASSPRLTNQPQHF
TRBV28	TRBJ1-1	CASSLPGQMNTEAFF
TRBV3-1/TRBV3-2	TRBJ2-1	CASSQDLGGMHNEQFF
TRBV19	TRBJ1-5	CASSSDRALNSNQPQHF
TRBV6-5	TRBJ2-1	CASSYSQGVHNEQFF
TRBV29-1	TRBJ2-7	CSVGRGVRTYEQYF
TRBV27	TRBJ2-3	CASSPTGKEGTDTQYF
TRBV2	TRBJ2-2	CASSGTPNTGELFF
TRBV19	TRBJ1-5	CASSLRTGTGNQPQHF
TRBV5-1	TRBJ2-7	CASSLTGGVGEQYF
TRBV5-6	TRBJ2-7	CASSPNRVVYEQYF
TRBV9	TRBJ2-7	CASSVTAATYEQYF
TRBV11-2	TRBJ1-6	CASSPHLGPDNSPLHF
TRBV25-1	TRBJ1-2	CAGYDRNYGYTF
TRBV11-2	TRBJ2-7	CATRTGGYEQYF
TRBV12-3/TRBV12-4	TRBJ2-1	CASSLHSSNEQFF
TRBV7-9	TRBJ1-5	CASSRTGLNQPQHF
TRBV28	TRBJ1-3	CASSSPQGARGNTIYF
TRBV29-1	TRBJ2-7	CSVGTPLEQYF